At least ten counts were recorded for the clone carrying this T cell receptor beta chain. The CDR3 covers 13 residues. The V gene lost 0 bases and the J gene lost 6 bases, with 9 bases spanning the gap. Per the germline V gene, CDR1 is SGHRS and CDR2 is YFSETQ. Recently diagnosed hyperthyroidism of less than 2 months' duration affected patients aged 18 to 65. The authors took PBMCs from over 8.5 ml fresh peripheral blood. Amplified TCR beta CDR3 regions derived from RNA transcripts. TCR CDR3 underwent first-round RT-PCR with the HTBI primer set. TCRdb itself ran the multiplex PCR reads through MiXCR, one entry per CDR3 protein. Of over 450,000 distinct CDR3 sequences in the sample, approximately 15% were seen once. This specimen comes from a study of T cells in Graves' hyperthyroidism and ophthalmopathy.

This receptor was identified in a young woman with Graves' hyperthyroidism. The material sequenced was blood. This chain uses TRBV5-1 with TRBJ1-2, with a tentative D call TRBD1 (5 bases). CDR3: CASSLGDLDGYTF. Written as DNA, the CDR3 is TGCGCCAGCAGCTTGGGGGACCTCGATGGCTACACCTTC. Supplemented by reference TRBV5-1 and TRBJ1-2, the full variable domain reads KAGVTQTPRYLIKTRGQQVTLSCSPISGHRSVSWYQQTPGQGLQFLFEYFSETQRNKGNFPGRFSGRQFSNSRSEMNVSTLELGDSALYLCASSLGDLDGYTFGSGTRLTVV.